This T cell receptor beta chain was recovered during a study of blood T cell repertoires in COVID-19. V lost 5 bases and J 0 bases, leaving 12 bases between the germline ends. From germline, CDR1 is SGHKS and CDR2 YYEKEE (reference sequence). This CDR3 comprises 15 residues. Profiling relied on immunoSEQ multiplex PCR, and the TCRdb table lists in-frame clones only, not all of them. The sample shows 200,000 to 250,000 clones, 86% of them seen only once. Sequenced material: peripheral blood. The receptor was isolated from a woman between 45 and 60 years old with COVID-19, enrolled during active disease. The J gene is TRBJ1-5, the V gene TRBV5-5; D perhaps matches TRBD1 (5 bases). CDR3 sequence reads: CASSPTGYSNQPQHF. CDR3 bases: TGTGCCAGCAGTCCTACAGGCTATAGCAATCAGCCCCAGCATTTT. The variable domain in full, with the rest retrieved from reference TRBV5-5 and TRBJ1-5, is DAGVTQSPTHLIKTRGQQVTLRCSPISGHKSVSWYQQVLGQGPQFIFQYYEKEERGRGNFPDRFSARQFPNYSSELNVNALLLGDSALYLCASSPTGYSNQPQHFGDGTRLSIL.